Below, 10 T cell receptor beta chains from the same sample are listed, as sequenced in a study of blood T cells in healthy people across ages. Through a sample-barcoded 5' primer and a J-beta primer mix, a second PCR was run for roughly 6 to 12 cycles. TCRdb reprocessed the 5' RACE reads via MiXCR and lists one record per CDR3 protein. The sample holds about 1.6 million distinct CDR3 sequences, 30% to 40% seen once. Material: blood. The receptors were gathered from a woman in her 30s in good health.

The chain uses TRBV6-5 and TRBJ2-1; D remains unclear. This CDR3 region has 13 residues. Per the germline V gene, CDR1 is MNHEY and CDR2 is SVGAGI. The ends were cut back, 4 bases at V and 9 bases at J, with 13 bases in the middle. CDR3 sequence (DNA): TGTGCCAGCAGTTCCCCCCCGCGCGGTGAGCAGTTCTTC. Protein product: CASSSPPRGEQFF.

This clonotype was found a few times. This rearrangement joins TRBV20-1 to TRBJ2-7; D might be TRBD2 (6 bases). V was clipped by 6 bases and J by 1 base, with 13 bases between them. CDR1 is DFQATT, CDR2 SNEGSKA, per germline (reference sequence). The CDR3 has 13 residues. CDR3 bases: TGCAGTGCCCGGACTATAAAGTCCTACGAGCAGTACTTC. Translation: CSARTIKSYEQYF.

This clonotype was seen a few times. J is TRBJ2-4 and V is TRBV7-9; no firm D call. The CDR3 consists of 15 residues. Per germline, CDR1 SEHNR and CDR2 FQNEAQ (reference sequence). Trimming stripped 1 base from V and 2 bases from J, with 9 bases between. The CDR3 DNA follows: TGTGCCAGCAGCTTAGTCCCAACTCCCAAAAACATTCAGTACTTC. Protein sequence: CASSLVPTPKNIQYF.

This clonotype appeared a few times. The chain combines TRBV3-1 with TRBJ2-1; 7 positions agree with TRBD2. This CDR3 spans 18 amino acids. V was clipped by 2 bases and J by 3 bases; unmatched bases: 13. CDR1 and CDR2 (germline): LGHDT, YNNKEL (reference sequence). The DNA for the CDR3 is TGTGCCAGCAGCCAATTCACCACAGCGGGGAGGGGCTACAATGAGCAGTTCTTC. Protein product: CASSQFTTAGRGYNEQFF.

On this clonotype itself: Germline and junction disagree at one end, which may indicate a read error. The chain combines TRBV20-1 with TRBJ2-3; D not resolved. CDR1 DFQATT and CDR2 SNEGSKA come from the germline V gene (reference sequence). The CDR3 consists of 12 residues. The CDR3 reads CRAREGIDTQYF. CDR3 nucleotides: TGCAGGGCTAGGGAAGGTATAGATACGCAGTATTTT.

This clonotype was picked up many times. The V call is TRBV15, the J call TRBJ2-1; the D gene is possibly TRBD2 (7 bases). Trimming left V 6 bases short and J 10 bases short, with 16 bases between. Germline V gives CDR1 LNHNV, CDR2 YYDKDF (reference sequence). The CDR3 totals 13 residues. CDR3 sequence reads: CATRQTGGQEQFF. In DNA, the CDR3 is TGTGCCACCAGGCAGACGGGGGGCCAGGAGCAGTTCTTC.

The chain recombines TRBV24-1 with TRBJ2-7; D perhaps matches TRBD1 (5 bases). The CDR3 consists of 13 residues. Trimming removed 4 bases at V and 6 bases at J, with 12 bases between. Germline V lookup: CDR1 KGHDR, CDR2 SFDVKD. The CDR3 loop is CATSDSSGPEQYF. The CDR3 DNA reads as TGTGCCACCAGTGACTCATCAGGGCCCGAGCAGTACTTC.

This clonotype was seen repeatedly, ten times or more. The chain employs TRBV10-3 and TRBJ1-2; 11 bases are a match to TRBD1. This CDR3 region has 14 residues. Looked up from germline, CDR1 is ENHRY and CDR2 is SYGVKD. The V gene end was trimmed by 8 bases and the J gene end by 5 bases; junction bases not matched to a gene: 7. The DNA of the CDR3 is TGTGCCATCGGGGACAGGGGGTCGGTTTATGGCTACACCTTC. Encoded protein: CAIGDRGSVYGYTF.

This clonotype has just one count. The chain joins TRBV20-1 to TRBJ2-4; 7 nucleotides align to TRBD2. The germline CDR1 and CDR2 sequences are DFQATT and SNEGSKA (reference sequence). The CDR3 is 17 amino acids. The V segment lost 3 bases and the J segment 15 bases; nucleotides outside the gene matches: 26. CDR3 sequence reads: CSARGVTSDTRPYELYF. In DNA, the CDR3 is TGCAGTGCTAGGGGGGTCACTAGCGACACACGACCGTACGAGCTGTACTTC.

The genes are TRBV28 and TRBJ2-1; D is unclear. With 6 bases removed from V and 9 bases from J, the gap between germline ends came to 12 bases. This CDR3 has 12 residues. The germline CDR1 and CDR2 sequences are MDHEN and SYDVKM. The CDR3 DNA follows: TGTGCCAGCAGCCGTACGTTAACTGAGCAGTTCTTC. It codes for CASSRTLTEQFF.